The 10 T cell receptor beta chains presented below share a single source sample, sequenced in a study of T cells after yellow fever vaccination. TCRdb reanalysed the 5' RACE reads using MiXCR and keeps one entry per CDR3 protein. The sample contains just under 600,000 distinct CDR3 sequences, roughly 14% of which appear only once. The source was PBMCs, collected on the day of the yellow fever booster vaccination. The source is a man younger than 40 who received the YFV17D yellow fever vaccine.

This clonotype occurred a few times. This chain uses TRBV20-1 with TRBJ2-3, with a possible D match to TRBD2 (6 bases). CDR3 length: 14 residues. Germline lookup yields CDR1 DFQATT and CDR2 SNEGSKA (reference sequence). V dropped 6 bases and J dropped 4 bases, with 17 bases sitting between them. The CDR3 sequence: CSAERAARADTQYF. CDR3 nucleotides: TGCAGTGCGGAGCGGGCCGCACGGGCAGATACGCAGTATTTT.

This chain connects TRBV5-1 to TRBJ2-3; no firm D call. V was pared by 4 bases and J by 2 bases, with 5 bases between. This CDR3 has 12 residues. Germline-derived CDR1 and CDR2 are SGHRS and YFSETQ. The CDR3 loop reads CASSAITDTQYF. DNA for the CDR3: TGCGCCAGCAGCGCCATCACAGATACGCAGTATTTT.

The chain is built from TRBV6-5 and TRBJ2-7; D is perhaps TRBD2 (6 bases). Germline V gene data show CDR1 as MNHEY and CDR2 as SVGAGI. The CDR3 has 16 residues. V was shortened by 0 bases and J by 5 bases, with 17 bases between the two germline ends. CDR3 sequence reads: CASSYSTGGTGNEQYF. The CDR3 DNA sequence: TGTGCCAGCAGTTACTCGACCGGGGGAACGGGAAACGAGCAGTACTTC.

The chain employs TRBV24-1 and TRBJ2-5, with D perhaps matching TRBD1 or TRBD2 (5 bases each). The CDR3 is 14 amino acids. Germline V gives CDR1 KGHDR, CDR2 SFDVKD. V was shortened by 2 bases and J by 5 bases, with 11 bases between the two germline ends. CDR3 DNA: TGTGCCACCAGTGATTCGGGACCCGGGGAGACCCAGTACTTC. Its protein product is CATSDSGPGETQYF.

The chain uses TRBV2 and TRBJ2-7; 7 bases are a match to TRBD2. The J segment lost 3 bases and the V segment lost 6 bases, leaving 11 bases of the junction unmatched. There are 15 residues in the CDR3. The V gene's germline CDR1 is SNHLY and CDR2 FYNNEI. The CDR3 nucleotides are TGTGCCAGCAGGCTGTCGCGGGAGTCTAACTACGAGCAGTACTTC. It translates to CASRLSRESNYEQYF. The variable domain in full, completed from reference TRBV2 and TRBJ2-7, reads EPEVTQTPSHQVTQMGQEVILRCVPISNHLYFYWYRQILGQKVEFLVSFYNNEISEKSEIFDDQFSVERPDGSNFTLKIRSTKLEDSAMYFCASRLSRESNYEQYFGPGTRLTVT.

This clonotype has more than one count but fewer than ten. J is TRBJ1-3 and V is TRBV20-1; 8 nucleotides align to TRBD1. The V gene's germline CDR1 is DFQATT and CDR2 SNEGSKA (reference sequence). Unmatched junction bases numbered 3, after V lost 4 bases and J lost 4 bases. This CDR3 has 13 residues. The chain's CDR3 is CSAKTGAGNTIYF. Written as DNA, the CDR3 is TGCAGTGCTAAGACAGGGGCCGGAAACACCATATATTTT.

The chain combines TRBV20-1 with TRBJ1-5, with D uncertain. The germline CDR1 and CDR2 sequences are DFQATT and SNEGSKA (reference sequence). The CDR3 is made up of 13 amino acids. Trimming pared 3 bases from V and 7 bases from J, leaving 13 bases between. The CDR3 loop is CSASGGLGQPQHF. The CDR3 DNA follows: TGCAGTGCTAGTGGAGGGTTGGGACAGCCCCAGCATTTT.

There are a few counts of this clonotype. This chain uses TRBV20-1 with TRBJ2-1, with a weak D call TRBD2 (6 bases). The CDR3 has 13 residues. Germline V CDR1 and CDR2: DFQATT, SNEGSKA (reference sequence). V lost 0 bases to trimming and J lost 9 bases, with 12 bases between them. The DNA for the CDR3 is TGCAGTGCTAGAGACGGGAGCGGAGGTGAGCAGTTCTTC. The encoded protein is CSARDGSGGEQFF.

V usage is TRBV10-1 and J usage is TRBJ2-1; TRBD2 aligns across 7 bases. The CDR3 is 15 residues long. The germline gives CDR1 WNHNN, CDR2 SYGVQD (reference sequence). Trimming removed 2 bases from V and 0 bases from J; junction bases left unmatched: 1. The DNA for the CDR3 is TGCGCCAGCAGTGAGCGGGAGGCCTCCTACAATGAGCAGTTCTTC. Translated: CASSEREASYNEQFF.

This clonotype was seen a few times. The V gene is TRBV25-1, the J gene TRBJ2-5; D gene uncertain. Deletions cut 1 base from V and 2 bases from J, with 11 bases between. CDR1 and CDR2 from the germline V gene are MGHDK and SYGVNS. This CDR3 has 15 residues. CDR3 coding DNA: TGTGCCAGCAGTGAATGGACGGGTCCTCAAGAGACCCAGTACTTC. Translation gives CASSEWTGPQETQYF.